These T cell receptor beta chains were read from a single sample in a study of blood T cell repertoires in COVID-19. Some clones are missing from TCRdb's copy, which holds only in-frame ones; the method was immunoSEQ multiplex PCR. The table includes 65,000 to 85,000 clones, around 90% detected once. Sequencing used peripheral blood. Receptor source: a woman under 30 with acute or convalescent COVID-19. Both conserved end residues are trimmed from each CDR3.

j_call v_call cdr3_aa
TRBJ1-2 TRBV6-5 ASGLNAGFDGYT
TRBJ1-3 TRBV4-3 ASSQDTSTARGNTIY
TRBJ1-6 TRBV5-1 ASSLATKGDSPLH
TRBJ1-5 TRBV28 ASSLKYDLRRDSNQPQH
TRBJ1-2 TRBV27 ASSFRQGGSYT
TRBJ2-5 TRBV28 ASSLLWGGPSGKIGQETQY
TRBJ1-2 TRBV27 ASRGRGTEPTHYGYT
TRBJ2-7 TRBV6-2/TRBV6-3 ASSRTGTHDYEQY
TRBJ2-3 TRBV6-2/TRBV6-3 ASSQQRQGLNIYTDTQY
TRBJ2-2 TRBV2 ASRAPGLANTGELF
TRBJ2-2 TRBV21-1 ASSKRGQPNTGELF
TRBJ2-1 TRBV15 ATSRGERNSYNEQF
TRBJ1-1 TRBV18 ASSQSGTITEAF
TRBJ1-4 TRBV30 AWSQDEKLF
TRBJ1-4 TRBV28 ASSGASGHVNEKLF
TRBJ1-1 TRBV12-3/TRBV12-4 ASSLVEGTEAF
TRBJ2-7 TRBV10-3 AIGTGNYEQY
TRBJ2-5 TRBV4-3 ASSHGLAGDQETQY
TRBJ1-2 TRBV7-9 ASSLAGDYGYT
TRBJ2-7 TRBV29-1 SVSGRAPYEQY
TRBJ1-5 TRBV28 ASRSRGFQPQH
TRBJ2-5 TRBV6-4 ASSDSRHVREGPTQETQY
TRBJ2-1 TRBV2 ASSELAGNEQF
TRBJ2-7 TRBV6-5 ASSDRLTYEQY
TRBJ1-1 TRBV5-6 ASSLMRVNTEAF
TRBJ2-7 TRBV2 ASSENSGDPYEQY
TRBJ2-7 TRBV30 AWSRLKSGEQY
TRBJ1-1 TRBV12-3/TRBV12-4 ASSFGENTEAF
TRBJ2-7 TRBV19 ASSTAGGVSYEQY
TRBJ1-2 TRBV7-2 ASSLTGRAGYGYT
TRBJ1-2 TRBV27 ASSSSLGGPDYGYT
TRBJ2-3 TRBV5-1 ASRALAGGDTQY
TRBJ2-3 TRBV10-2 ASSDRAGDTQY
TRBJ2-7 TRBV6-5 ASSIDRGRHEQY
TRBJ1-2 TRBV27 ASSSGQDLYGYT
TRBJ2-7 TRBV6-2/TRBV6-3 ASSYEGTKQY
TRBJ1-6 TRBV18 ASSPRGDRASPLH
TRBJ1-2 TRBV6-1 ASSEALRGAYYGYT
TRBJ1-2 TRBV28 ASSLYQGAHGYT
TRBJ1-1 TRBV9 ASSARGVSEAF
TRBJ1-2 TRBV6-4 ATPRPVGGNYGYT
TRBJ2-6 TRBV5-1 ASSLQSGANVLT
TRBJ1-2 TRBV2 ASSHTGQGYGYT
TRBJ2-7 TRBV6-1 ASSEVGTGAYEQY
TRBJ1-3 TRBV29-1 SVEEANTIY
TRBJ1-2 TRBV27 ASSSDRGGYGYT
TRBJ2-7 TRBV28 ASSPEGSGAYEQY
TRBJ1-4 TRBV12-5 ASGFGTAREKLF
TRBJ1-2 TRBV30 AWTRGYGYT
TRBJ2-1 TRBV18 ASSPSLGGYNEQF
TRBJ1-2 TRBV9 ASSPHEGEYSGYT
TRBJ1-5 TRBV2 ASSGGGVNQPQH
TRBJ2-7 TRBV20-1 SASLSLAGNYEQY